These 27 T cell receptor beta chains came from one sample sequenced in a study of cytomegalovirus exposure and HLA in healthy donors. With 60 Vbeta and 13 Jbeta primers, the PCR was carried out. Produced via immunoSEQ multiplex PCR; TCRdb's table is partial and in-frame only. Among roughly 200,000 clones listed, 75% to 85% were seen once. Sequencing was performed on PBMCs. The source of these receptors is a girl aged 5 to 17 in good health and CMV-seropositive.

V usage is TRBV9 and J usage is TRBJ2-2; D remains unclear. The V and J ends lost 0 bases and 9 bases respectively, with 9 bases between them. Germline assignment: CDR1 SGDLS and CDR2 YYNGEE. This CDR3 has 13 amino acids. The CDR3 loop is CASSVEPQRELFF. In DNA form, the CDR3 reads TGTGCCAGCAGCGTAGAGCCCCAACGGGAGCTGTTTTTT. Full variable domain (outside the CDR3, taken from reference TRBV9 and TRBJ2-2): DSGVTQTPKHLITATGQRVTLRCSPRSGDLSVYWYQQSLDQGLQFLIQYYNGEERAKGNILERFSAQQFPDLHSELNLSSLELGDSALYFCASSVEPQRELFFGEGSRLTVL.

This chain joins TRBV7-6 and TRBJ1-3; 10 bases map to TRBD1. CDR1 SGHVS and CDR2 FNYEAQ come from the germline V gene. This CDR3 region has 16 residues. V lost 4 bases and J lost 1; bases outside the gene matches: 4. The CDR3 loop reads CASSSGQGYSGNTIYF. CDR3 sequence (DNA): TGTGCCAGCAGCTCGGGACAGGGGTATTCTGGAAACACCATATATTTT.

This clone was seen just once. The chain has TRBV12-5 and TRBJ2-5; D possibly corresponds to TRBD2 (5 bases). V was clipped by 6 bases and J by 4 bases, with 24 bases between them. The CDR3 is 17 residues long. CDR1 is LGHNT and CDR2 is FRNRAP in the germline V gene. The CDR3 reads CASGAGITVSKTETQYF. The CDR3 bases are TGTGCTAGTGGGGCCGGGATTACAGTCTCCAAAACAGAGACCCAGTACTTC.

The CDR3 region has the DNA TGCAGCGTTGTCACGGGGAGTGATTCACCCCTCCACTTT. This encodes CSVVTGSDSPLHF. The chain employs TRBV29-1 and TRBJ1-6; D gene unclear. The CDR3 has 13 residues. V shed 4 bases and J shed 8 bases, with 12 bases lying between them. Germline V gene sequence: CDR1 SQVTM, CDR2 ANQGSEA. The full variable domain, with the rest looked up from reference TRBV29-1 and TRBJ1-6, is SAVISQKPSRDICQRGTSLTIQCQVDSQVTMMFWYRQQPGQSLTLIATANQGSEATYESGFVIDKFPISRPNLTFSTLTVSNMSPEDSSIYLCSVVTGSDSPLHFGNGTRLTVT.

This clone came up once. The chain uses TRBV19 and TRBJ2-5; D is unclear. With 3 bases removed from V and 2 bases from J, the gap between germline ends came to 7 bases. The length of the CDR3 is 13 residues. Germline V lookup: CDR1 LNHDA, CDR2 SQIVND (reference sequence). CDR3 coding DNA: TGTGCCAGTAGTATGATGGAGCAAGAGACCCAGTACTTC. It specifies CASSMMEQETQYF.

The gene calls are TRBV10-2 and TRBJ1-5, with TRBD1 as a possible D gene (6 bases). V was shortened by 3 bases and J by 9 bases, with 9 bases between the two germline ends. This CDR3 has 12 residues. Germline CDR1 and CDR2: WSHSY and SAAADI. The CDR3 region has the DNA TGCGCCAGCAGTGAACAGGGTGGGCCCCAGCATTTT. Translation gives CASSEQGGPQHF.

The chain couples TRBV5-1 to TRBJ1-2; unclear D gene. The CDR3 has 15 residues. Germline CDR1 reads SGHRS; CDR2 reads YFSETQ. Deletions cut 0 bases from V and 4 bases from J, with 13 bases between. Written as DNA, the CDR3 is TGCGCCAGCAGCTTGGGGGGAGGGTTATCCTATGGCTACACCTTC. This encodes CASSLGGGLSYGYTF.

The chain uses TRBV4-2 and TRBJ2-7; D is possibly TRBD1 (7 bases). This CDR3 region has 15 residues. Per germline, CDR1 LGHNA and CDR2 YNFKEQ. V lost 2 bases, J lost 2 bases, and 13 bases lay in between. CDR3 nucleotides: TGTGCCAGCAGCCAATTCAGGGGGGCCCCCTACGAGCAGTACTTC. Encoded protein: CASSQFRGAPYEQYF.

The CDR3 region is CASSEVGKGYEQYF. CDR3 sequence (DNA): TGTGCCAGCAGTGAAGTGGGTAAGGGGTACGAGCAGTACTTC. The V call is TRBV2, the J call TRBJ2-7; weak D call: TRBD1 (5 bases). The CDR3 contains 14 residues. CDR1 SNHLY and CDR2 FYNNEI come from the germline V gene. V was clipped by 1 base and J by 4 bases, with 11 bases between them.

The chain has TRBV6-6 and TRBJ2-5, with 11 bases aligning to TRBD2. After removal of 1 base from V and 4 bases from J, the junction contained 2 bases not matched to a gene. The CDR3 runs 15 residues. Germline V lookup: CDR1 MNHNY, CDR2 SVGAGI (reference sequence). The DNA of the CDR3 is TGTGCCAGCAGTTACTATAGCGGGGGGGGAGAGACCCAGTACTTC. This codes for CASSYYSGGGETQYF.

V usage is TRBV4-3 and J usage is TRBJ2-3; 9 bases are shared with TRBD2. Germline-derived CDR1 and CDR2 are LGHNA and YSLEER. With V trimmed by 0 bases and J by 5 bases, 6 bases remained unmatched. The CDR3 runs 16 residues. The CDR3 region is CASSQDGAGGVDTQYF. The CDR3 bases are TGCGCCAGCAGCCAAGATGGTGCGGGGGGGGTAGATACGCAGTATTTT.

V is TRBV5-6 and J is TRBJ1-1; possible D gene TRBD1, 6 bases. Germline V gene lookup returns CDR1 SGHDT and CDR2 YYEEEE. The CDR3 length is 13 residues. Trimming took off 4 bases at V and 6 bases at J, with 13 bases between the two ends. The CDR3 protein is CASSRGQSPEAFF. The CDR3 coding sequence is TGTGCCAGCAGCCGGGGACAATCCCCTGAAGCTTTCTTT.

The chain combines TRBV25-1 with TRBJ2-7; 7 bases align to TRBD2. V lost 7 bases, J lost 4 bases, and 1 base stayed unmatched. The CDR3 runs to 11 residues. Germline V CDR1 and CDR2: MGHDK, SYGVNS. Written as DNA, the CDR3 is TGTGCCAGCACGGGAGGATACGAGCAGTACTTC. This encodes CASTGGYEQYF.

This clone has more than one count but fewer than ten. The chain's CDR3 is CASSDPYRDYSNQPQHF. CDR3 in DNA: TGTGCCAGCAGTGACCCTTACAGGGACTATAGCAATCAGCCCCAGCATTTT. V usage is TRBV6-4 and J usage is TRBJ1-5, with TRBD1 as a possible D gene (6 bases). CDR1 is MRHNA, CDR2 SNTAGT, per germline. Trimming took off 2 bases at V and 0 bases at J, with 14 bases between the two ends. There are 17 residues in the CDR3.

The chain carries TRBV30 and TRBJ2-3; TRBD1 matches at 9 bases. Germline CDR1 reads GTSNPN; CDR2 reads SVGIG (reference sequence). This CDR3 comprises 15 residues. V lost 3 bases to trimming and J lost 2 bases; unmatched junction nucleotides: 6. The CDR3 is CAWRTGTGLTDTQYF. CDR3 sequence (DNA): TGTGCCTGGAGGACCGGGACAGGGCTCACAGATACGCAGTATTTT.

The chain is built from TRBV9 and TRBJ1-5; the D is unclear. This CDR3 has 15 amino acids. Trimming stripped 0 bases from V and 6 bases from J, with 13 bases between. The V gene's germline CDR1 is SGDLS and CDR2 YYNGEE. The CDR3 region has the DNA TGTGCCAGCAGCGTAGCCGGGGAGTCGGGTCAGCCCCAGCATTTT. It is translated as CASSVAGESGQPQHF. The full variable domain, its missing parts supplied by reference TRBV9 and TRBJ1-5, is DSGVTQTPKHLITATGQRVTLRCSPRSGDLSVYWYQQSLDQGLQFLIQYYNGEERAKGNILERFSAQQFPDLHSELNLSSLELGDSALYFCASSVAGESGQPQHFGDGTRLSIL.

This clone was detected once. The rearrangement links TRBV15 to TRBJ2-1; 7 bases map to TRBD1. Per germline, CDR1 LNHNV and CDR2 YYDKDF (reference sequence). CDR3 length: 15 residues. V trimming: 1 base; J trimming: 4 bases; junction bases outside the gene matches: 4. The CDR3 DNA reads as TGTGCCACCAGCAGAGGAGACAGGGAGTACAATGAGCAGTTCTTC. As protein: CATSRGDREYNEQFF.

This chain joins TRBV27 and TRBJ2-5; D gene uncertain. The length of the CDR3 is 11 residues. The V gene lost 5 bases and the J gene lost 5 bases, with 6 bases spanning the gap. Germline-derived CDR1 and CDR2 are MNHEY and SMNVEV (reference sequence). The CDR3 loop is CASSRGETQYF. CDR3 sequence (DNA): TGTGCCAGCAGTCGTGGCGAGACCCAGTACTTC.

V usage is TRBV6-1 and J usage is TRBJ1-3; the D is unclear. The V end lost 4 bases, the J end lost 4 bases, and 8 bases lay between the germline ends. This CDR3 spans 13 amino acids. In germline, CDR1 is MNHNS, CDR2 SASEGT. CDR3 sequence reads: CASSADLGNTIYF. DNA of the CDR3: TGTGCCAGCAGTGCGGACTTGGGAAACACCATATATTTT.

The J gene is TRBJ2-4, the V gene TRBV19, with D possibly TRBD1 on 6 matching bases. Germline values: CDR1 LNHDA, CDR2 SQIVND (reference sequence). The V end lost 6 bases, the J end lost 4 bases, and 10 bases lay between the germline ends. This CDR3 is built from 13 residues. CDR3 bases: TGTGCCAGTAGCCCAGGACAGAAAAACATTCAGTACTTC. Translating gives CASSPGQKNIQYF.

The J gene is TRBJ2-7, the V gene TRBV7-2; possibly TRBD2 for D (5 bases). Germline assignment: CDR1 SGHTA and CDR2 FQGNSA. The V gene lost 3 bases and the J gene lost 6 bases, with 9 bases spanning the gap. This CDR3 comprises 12 residues. In DNA form, the CDR3 reads TGTGCCAGCAGCTTCGGGGTCGGCGAGCAGTACTTC. Amino acid sequence: CASSFGVGEQYF.

This clone was picked up a small number of times. The chain joins TRBV19 to TRBJ1-2, with 7 bases lining up with TRBD1. Germline lookup yields CDR1 LNHDA and CDR2 SQIVND (reference sequence). This CDR3 is built from 14 residues. V was clipped by 5 bases and J by 2 bases; unmatched bases: 5. This CDR3 reads CASSGGQENYGYTF. Here the CDR3 DNA reads TGTGCCAGTAGTGGCGGACAGGAAAACTATGGCTACACCTTC.

As DNA, the CDR3 is TGCGCCAGCAGCCAAGATGCGGACAGACTCCTCTATGGCTACACCTTC. Translation gives CASSQDADRLLYGYTF. The chain couples TRBV4-3 to TRBJ1-2, with TRBD1 as a possible D gene (6 bases). The V gene lost 0 bases and the J gene lost 4 bases, with 15 bases spanning the gap. The CDR3 totals 16 residues. Per the germline V gene, CDR1 is LGHNA and CDR2 is YSLEER.

This chain uses TRBV21-1 with TRBJ1-2; the table's D call, TRBD1, was not checked against the DNA. TRBV21-1 is a pseudogene. The CDR3 runs to 17 residues. The CDR3 region has the DNA TGTGCCAGCAGCACCCGGACAGGGCGGGCTTTCTCTTATGGCTACACCTTC. This gives the protein CASSTRTGRAFSYGYTF.

This chain links TRBV6-6 with TRBJ1-4; 9 nucleotides agree with TRBD1. In germline, CDR1 is MNHNY, CDR2 SVGAGI (reference sequence). V trimming: 2 bases; J trimming: 8 bases; junction bases outside the gene matches: 6. This CDR3 region has 15 residues. CDR3 sequence (DNA): TGTGCCAGCAGTTACCTGGGACAGGGAAAGGAAAAACTGTTTTTT. The encoded protein is CASSYLGQGKEKLFF.

J is TRBJ1-2 and V is TRBV21-1. TRBV21-1 is tagged as a pseudogene. CDR3 length equals 18 residues. CDR3 coding DNA: TGTGCCAGCAGCAAAACGTATCCAGGGAGGGAGTGTGTCTATGGCTACACCTTC. Translation: CASSKTYPGRECVYGYTF.

The chain links TRBV4-1 to TRBJ2-1, with 9 bases fitting TRBD2. This CDR3 is 17 amino acids long. V shed 0 bases, J shed 11 bases, and the junction held 14 bases outside the gene matches. CDR1 is MGHRA, CDR2 YSYEKL, per germline. The CDR3 loop is CASSQEWASGDWGKQFF. The CDR3 nucleotides are TGCGCCAGCAGCCAAGAATGGGCTAGCGGGGATTGGGGGAAGCAGTTCTTC.